The 24 T cell receptor beta chains reported below all come from one sample, sequenced in a study of breast tumors, draining lymph nodes, adjacent tissues. TCRdb re-derived calls from the multiplex PCR reads in MiXCR, one entry per CDR3 protein. Among tens of thousands of distinct CDR3 sequences, under 25% were seen once, and the ten largest hold 6.5% to 8%. The sample taken for sequencing was breast tumor tissue. These receptors all stem from a female donor with breast cancer. Some clones in this sample may be carry-over from other donors' samples.

V gene TRBV19 combines with J gene TRBJ1-1; weak D call: TRBD1 (6 bases). Trimming cost V 4 bases and J 8 bases, with 11 bases left between them. CDR1 and CDR2 (germline): LNHDA, SQIVND (reference sequence). CDR3 length equals 12 residues. The CDR3 bases are TGTGCCAGTAGTACCCCCAGGGGAGAAGCTTTCTTT. This sequence encodes CASSTPRGEAFF.

On this clonotype: A much larger clone differs from this one at a single base, so this may be a read error. The chain uses TRBV19 and TRBJ1-5; tentative D call: TRBD1 (5 bases). Germline V lookup: CDR1 LNHDA, CDR2 SQIVND (reference sequence). V gave up 8 bases and J gave up 2 bases, with 13 bases separating them. The CDR3 totals 14 residues. The DNA for the CDR3 is TGTGCCAGTGACTCGGGGGGAGGCAATCAGCCCCAGCATTTT. It codes for CASDSGGGNQPQHF.

In this sample, this clonotype turned up many times. V usage is TRBV7-8 and J usage is TRBJ2-5; a possible D gene is TRBD1 (6 bases). V lost 4 bases and J 4 bases, leaving 10 bases between the germline ends. The CDR3 consists of 13 residues. From germline, CDR1 is SGHVS and CDR2 FQNEAQ. The CDR3, as DNA: TGTGCCAGCAGCTCTTTAGGGGGAGAGACCCAGTACTTC. It encodes CASSSLGGETQYF.

J is TRBJ1-2 and V is TRBV29-1, with 7 bases lining up with TRBD1. Germline-derived CDR1 and CDR2 are SQVTM and ANQGSEA. The CDR3 is 13 amino acids. J was trimmed by 4 bases and V by 7 bases; bases with no gene match: 9. The CDR3 DNA is TGCAGCGACGACAGGGACGACGGCTATGGCTACACCTTC. Amino acid sequence: CSDDRDDGYGYTF.

Comment on this clonotype: The junction does not match germline at one end; this may be a read error. This chain joins TRBV9 and TRBJ2-1; D remains unclear. Germline V gene sequence: CDR1 SGDLS, CDR2 YYNGEE. The CDR3 has 16 amino acids. CDR3 DNA sequence: TGTGCCGGCAGCGTAGGTCCGCGAGGAGCATACAATGAGCAGTTCTTC. Protein: CAGSVGPRGAYNEQFF.

The table lists this clonotype with a count of one. This rearrangement joins TRBV4-1 to TRBJ2-7; 11 bases are shared with TRBD2. Germline V gene sequence: CDR1 MGHRA, CDR2 YSYEKL. The CDR3 length is 17 residues. V shed 3 bases and J 2 bases; nucleotides not matched to a gene: 9. The chain's CDR3 is CASSHGTSGAVAYEQYF. The CDR3 DNA reads TGCGCCAGCAGCCATGGGACTAGCGGAGCCGTGGCCTACGAGCAGTACTTC.

A single count supports this clonotype. This CDR3 reads CATQAGQTYEQYF. CDR3 sequence (DNA): TGCGCCACCCAGGCAGGACAAACCTACGAGCAGTACTTC. The chain couples TRBV10-2 to TRBJ2-7; D perhaps matches TRBD1 (5 bases). The CDR3 loop spans 13 amino acids. Trimming took off 10 bases at V and 2 bases at J, with 15 bases between the two ends. Germline CDR1 and CDR2: WSHSY and SAAADI.

This clonotype was counted at least ten times. The genes are TRBV6-6 and TRBJ1-3; D not certain. V lost 6 bases and J 2 bases, leaving 14 bases between the germline ends. This CDR3 has 15 amino acids. Germline CDR1 and CDR2: MNHNY and SVGAGI (reference sequence). The CDR3, as DNA: TGTGCCAGCAGGCCACCTGGAGAAGCTGGAAACACCATATATTTT. Encoded protein: CASRPPGEAGNTIYF.

The chain couples TRBV4-1 to TRBJ1-2, with a tentative D call TRBD1 (6 bases). The ends were cut back, 2 bases at V and 7 bases at J, with 23 bases in the middle. Germline-derived CDR1 and CDR2 are MGHRA and YSYEKL. The CDR3 extends over 17 amino acids. The CDR3 DNA sequence: TGCGCCAGCAGCCAAAATGTCGGGACGGGGGGCGCGGGTGGCTACACCTTC. It is translated as CASSQNVGTGGAGGYTF.

This clonotype is judged medium-sized. The chain joins TRBV20-1 to TRBJ2-7, with 9 bases lining up with TRBD1. The germline V gene encodes CDR1 DFQATT and CDR2 SNEGSKA (reference sequence). Trimming removed 2 bases from V and 3 bases from J; junction bases left unmatched: 8. There are 15 residues in the CDR3. CDR3 in DNA: TGCAGTGCTAGAACCCTCGGGACAGGGATCTACGAGCAGTACTTC. Translation: CSARTLGTGIYEQYF.

This clonotype showed up many times. The rearrangement uses TRBV6-5 and TRBJ2-7; a weak D match, TRBD1 (5 bases). CDR3 length: 15 amino acids. Deletions cut 6 bases from V and 4 bases from J, with 19 bases between. Germline V lookup: CDR1 MNHEY, CDR2 SVGAGI. The CDR3 DNA reads TGTGCCAGCAGAGTCCAGGGCTTGGGATCATACGAGCAGTACTTC. Translated, it gives CASRVQGLGSYEQYF.

This clonotype was observed at least ten times. The chain combines TRBV6-4 with TRBJ2-1; D uncertain. V gave up 10 bases and J gave up 7 bases, with 17 bases separating them. The germline V gene encodes CDR1 MRHNA and CDR2 SNTAGT. This CDR3 region has 13 residues. The CDR3 loop is CATSIGESNEQFF. CDR3 nucleotides: TGTGCCACCAGCATCGGAGAGTCGAATGAGCAGTTCTTC.

The genes are TRBV7-9 and TRBJ2-7; D not resolved. V was pared by 1 base and J by 2 bases, with 9 bases between. This CDR3 has 14 amino acids. Germline V lookup: CDR1 SEHNR, CDR2 FQNEAQ (reference sequence). The CDR3 DNA follows: TGTGCCAGCAGCTTAGGAGGTGTCCCCTACGAGCAGTACTTC. The encoded protein is CASSLGGVPYEQYF.

This chain uses TRBV10-2 with TRBJ2-1, with 9 bases matching TRBD2. Germline CDR1 WSHSY, CDR2 SAAADI. V lost 2 bases and J lost 5; bases outside the gene matches: 4. The CDR3 covers 15 residues. The CDR3 coding sequence is TGCGCCAGCAGTGAGCGGGTAGCGGGGGACAATGAGCAGTTCTTC. Its translation is CASSERVAGDNEQFF.

This sequence joins TRBV12-3 or TRBV12-4 and TRBJ1-3, with 8 bases aligning to TRBD1. V was clipped by 1 base and J by 3 bases; unmatched bases: 5. There are 16 residues in the CDR3. CDR3 in DNA: TGTGCCAGCAGTTTAGGACCAGGGGGCGGTGGAAACACCATATATTTT. Translation: CASSLGPGGGGNTIYF.

In this sample, this clonotype turned up many times. The gene calls are TRBV29-1 and TRBJ1-1, with 7 bases aligning to TRBD1. The CDR3 length is 18 residues. From germline, CDR1 is SQVTM and CDR2 ANQGSEA. The trim removed 3 bases at V and 0 bases at J, leaving 16 bases unmatched. In DNA, the CDR3 is TGCAGCGTTGATCCAGGGGGACTTAAGAGGGTGGTGAACACTGAAGCTTTCTTT. Amino acids: CSVDPGGLKRVVNTEAFF.

This clonotype was counted at least ten times. The rearrangement joins TRBV27 to TRBJ2-1; possibly TRBD1 for D (6 bases). CDR3 length: 14 residues. The V gene lost 6 bases and the J gene lost 5 bases, with 14 bases spanning the gap. CDR1 and CDR2 from the germline V gene are MNHEY and SMNVEV (reference sequence). CDR3 bases: TGTGCCAGCAGCCCCGGGACAACGGACAATGAGCAGTTCTTC. Protein product: CASSPGTTDNEQFF.

The chain couples TRBV6-5 to TRBJ2-1; 8 bases are a match to TRBD2. Germline values: CDR1 MNHEY, CDR2 SVGAGI. The CDR3 has 18 amino acids. Trimming cost V 6 bases and J 5 bases; bases outside gene matches: 18. CDR3 DNA sequence: TGTGCCAGCAGACCGGGACTAGTATTAGGGGACCCTCACAATGAGCAGTTCTTC. Translation: CASRPGLVLGDPHNEQFF.

This clonotype appeared many times. The chain couples TRBV7-9 to TRBJ1-6, with 8 nucleotides matching TRBD1. Germline CDR1 and CDR2: SEHNR and FQNEAQ (reference sequence). The CDR3 is made up of 15 amino acids. Trimming cost V 5 bases and J 7 bases; bases outside gene matches: 7. The DNA for the CDR3 is TGTGCCAGCAGCAATACCGGGACAGGAAATTCACCCCTCCACTTT. Amino acids: CASSNTGTGNSPLHF.

This clonotype was counted many times. The V call is TRBV29-1, the J call TRBJ2-1; 7 nucleotides line up with TRBD2. V shed 4 bases, J shed 4 bases, and the junction held 7 bases outside the gene matches. The germline CDR1 and CDR2 sequences are SQVTM and ANQGSEA. The CDR3 spans 14 residues. CDR3 protein: CSVGWGGLYNEQFF. The CDR3 bases are TGCAGCGTTGGGTGGGGGGGGTTATACAATGAGCAGTTCTTC.

This clonotype occurred many times. The chain has TRBV11-2 and TRBJ2-7; perhaps TRBD2 as D (6 bases). The germline gives CDR1 SGHAT, CDR2 FQNNGV. CDR3 length: 15 residues. V lost 1 base and J 2 bases, leaving 12 bases between the germline ends. CDR3 sequence: CASSLGFREAYEQYF. The CDR3 DNA sequence: TGTGCCAGCAGCTTAGGCTTCAGGGAGGCCTACGAGCAGTACTTC.

This clonotype was recorded at least ten times. The chain links TRBV7-2 to TRBJ2-2, with TRBD2 as a possible D gene (6 bases). The V end was cut by 0 bases, the J end by 3 bases, with 8 bases between. The CDR3 totals 15 residues. From germline, CDR1 is SGHTA and CDR2 FQGNSA. Here the CDR3 DNA reads TGTGCCAGCAGCTTAGCTGGCGGGGACACCGGGGAGCTGTTTTTT. Translated, it gives CASSLAGGDTGELFF.

As for this clonotype: A read error may be the cause here, since a much bigger clone is one base away. J is TRBJ1-2 and V is TRBV30; D remains ambiguous. The CDR3 contains 16 residues. V was trimmed by 1 base and J by 0 bases, leaving 15 bases between them. Germline CDR1 GTSNPN, CDR2 SVGIG (reference sequence). The CDR3 DNA sequence: TGTGCCTGGAGTGCTCCCACACGAATCGCTAACTATGGCTACACCTTC. This gives the protein CAWSAPTRIANYGYTF. Full variable domain (rest looked up from reference TRBV30 and TRBJ1-2): SQTIHQWPATLVQPVGSPLSLECTVEGTSNPNLYWYRQAAGRGLQLLFYSVGIGQISSEVPQNLSASRPQDRQFILSSKKLLLSDSGFYLCAWSAPTRIANYGYTFGSGTRLTVV.

This clonotype was found many times. The rearrangement joins TRBV7-9 to TRBJ2-5, with D perhaps given as TRBD1 or TRBD2 (6 bases each). CDR3 length: 14 residues. The V and J ends lost 5 bases and 5 bases respectively, with 15 bases between them. The germline V gene encodes CDR1 SEHNR and CDR2 FQNEAQ (reference sequence). CDR3 sequence reads: CASSPGQGRETQYF. For the CDR3, the DNA is TGTGCCAGCAGCCCAGGGCAGGGGAGGGAGACCCAGTACTTC.